What follows are 13 T cell receptor beta chains derived from one specimen sequenced in a study of T cells after yellow fever vaccination. Using its own MiXCR run on the 5' RACE reads, TCRdb lists one record per CDR3 protein. The data contain a few hundred thousand distinct CDR3 sequences, 6.9% of them singletons. Sample: CD4+ T cells sorted from PBMCs, taken 15 days after the yellow fever booster vaccination. The receptor set was obtained from a man under 40 who received the YFV17D yellow fever vaccine.

This clonotype has ten or more counts. The chain joins TRBV7-2 to TRBJ2-1, with TRBD1 matching 10 bases. This CDR3 comprises 15 residues. After removal of 5 bases from V and 8 bases from J, the junction contained 9 bases not matched to a gene. In germline, CDR1 is SGHTA, CDR2 FQGNSA. The CDR3 region is CASSLRDRGVYEQFF. The CDR3 DNA reads as TGTGCCAGCAGCCTCCGGGACAGGGGCGTCTATGAGCAGTTCTTC.

This clonotype came up a few times. The genes are TRBV20-1 and TRBJ2-5; D gene ambiguous. The CDR3 consists of 16 residues. The germline CDR1 and CDR2 sequences are DFQATT and SNEGSKA (reference sequence). V dropped 0 bases and J dropped 4 bases, with 18 bases sitting between them. For the CDR3, the DNA is TGCAGTGCTAGAGATGGAAGGGTGGTATTATCAGAGACCCAGTACTTC. Its protein is CSARDGRVVLSETQYF.

This clonotype came up many times. The chain recombines TRBV4-3 with TRBJ2-1; 11 nucleotides agree with TRBD2. Germline V gives CDR1 LGHNA, CDR2 YSLEER. Unmatched junction bases numbered 1, after V lost 0 bases and J lost 3 bases. The CDR3 has 16 residues. The CDR3: CASSQDTSGGYNEQFF. The CDR3 bases are TGCGCCAGCAGCCAAGATACTAGCGGGGGCTACAATGAGCAGTTCTTC.

This clonotype was detected a few times. This CDR3 reads CASSPRGGQGADTQYF. CDR3 DNA: TGTGCCAGCAGCCCTAGAGGTGGACAGGGGGCAGATACGCAGTATTTT. J is TRBJ2-3 and V is TRBV7-6, with 10 bases lining up with TRBD1. Germline V gene data show CDR1 as SGHVS and CDR2 as FNYEAQ. V lost 5 bases, J lost 4 bases, and 9 bases stayed unmatched. The CDR3 sequence is 16 residues long.

The gene calls are TRBV5-6 and TRBJ2-1; D is possibly TRBD2 (6 bases). Trimming stripped 2 bases from V and 3 bases from J, with 18 bases between. Germline V gene sequence: CDR1 SGHDT, CDR2 YYEEEE. The CDR3 totals 17 residues. The CDR3 spells CASSFPTLAEFYNEQFF. DNA for the CDR3: TGTGCCAGCAGCTTCCCCACCTTAGCGGAGTTCTACAATGAGCAGTTCTTC.

This clonotype was recorded a few times. The rearrangement uses TRBV5-6 and TRBJ2-5, with D perhaps assigned TRBD1 or TRBD2 (5 bases each). V lost 4 bases to trimming and J lost 8 bases, with 24 bases between them. The CDR3 contains 16 residues. Germline V lookup: CDR1 SGHDT, CDR2 YYEEEE. CDR3 coding DNA: TGTGCCAGCAGCCTAATCGGGACCGCCGCCAGTGACACCCAGTACTTC. Translating it yields CASSLIGTAASDTQYF. The full variable domain, its missing parts supplied by reference TRBV5-6 and TRBJ2-5, is DAGVTQSPTHLIKTRGQQVTLRCSPKSGHDTVSWYQQALGQGPQFIFQYYEEEERQRGNFPDRFSGHQFPNYSSELNVNALLLGDSALYLCASSLIGTAASDTQYFGPGTRLLVL.

In its sample, this clonotype was seen many times. The chain combines TRBV20-1 with TRBJ2-2; possible D gene TRBD2, 6 bases. The ends were cut back, 1 base at V and 8 bases at J, with 17 bases in the middle. CDR3 size: 15 residues. In germline, CDR1 is DFQATT, CDR2 SNEGSKA (reference sequence). CDR3 coding DNA: TGCAGTGCTAGAGGGCTAGCGCCCTCCCCGGGGGAGCTGTTTTTT. Protein: CSARGLAPSPGELFF.

The chain employs TRBV5-1 and TRBJ2-7, with a weak D call TRBD1 (5 bases). Germline V gives CDR1 SGHRS, CDR2 YFSETQ. This CDR3 is 15 amino acids long. Trimming stripped 4 bases from V and 9 bases from J, with 23 bases between. CDR3 in amino acids: CASSLQGGPSRGQYF. In DNA form, the CDR3 reads TGCGCCAGCAGCCTCCAAGGTGGACCGAGTAGGGGGCAGTACTTC. The complete variable domain, with remaining parts taken from reference TRBV5-1 and TRBJ2-7, reads KAGVTQTPRYLIKTRGQQVTLSCSPISGHRSVSWYQQTPGQGLQFLFEYFSETQRNKGNFPGRFSGRQFSNSRSEMNVSTLELGDSALYLCASSLQGGPSRGQYFGPGTRLTVT.

This clonotype was seen a handful of times. The chain couples TRBV4-3 to TRBJ2-1; D is unresolved. Germline CDR1 is LGHNA and CDR2 is YSLEER. V lost 0 bases to trimming and J lost 0 bases, with 9 bases between them. The CDR3 is 16 amino acids. CDR3 sequence: CASSQESASSYNEQFF. The CDR3, as DNA: TGCGCCAGCAGCCAAGAGAGCGCGAGCTCCTACAATGAGCAGTTCTTC.

This clonotype was found many times. V usage is TRBV15 and J usage is TRBJ2-7; D is unresolved. The CDR3 is 15 residues long. The V gene's germline CDR1 is LNHNV and CDR2 YYDKDF (reference sequence). Trimming took off 0 bases at V and 0 bases at J, with 9 bases between the two ends. The CDR3 region has the DNA TGTGCCACCAGCAGAGATTTCAGCCGCTCCTACGAGCAGTACTTC. Protein sequence: CATSRDFSRSYEQYF.

The chain couples TRBV7-8 to TRBJ2-7; D unclear. Trimming took off 4 bases at V and 7 bases at J, with 11 bases between the two ends. CDR1 is SGHVS, CDR2 FQNEAQ, per germline. The CDR3 is made up of 12 amino acids. The CDR3: CASSSDRGEQYF. The CDR3 region has the DNA TGTGCCAGCAGCTCTGACCGAGGAGAGCAGTACTTC.

At least ten counts were recorded for this clonotype. V gene TRBV29-1 combines with J gene TRBJ2-1; the match to TRBD2 covers 16 bases. Germline loops: CDR1 SQVTM, CDR2 ANQGSEA. The CDR3 is 16 residues long. V shed 7 bases and J 7 bases; nucleotides not matched to a gene: 10. The CDR3 sequence: CSAQVGLAGGYNEQFF. The CDR3 DNA is TGCAGCGCTCAAGTGGGACTAGCGGGGGGGTATAATGAGCAGTTCTTC.

The chain recombines TRBV19 with TRBJ2-7, with D unresolved. The V and J ends lost 5 bases and 3 bases respectively, with 8 bases between them. There are 12 residues in the CDR3. The germline gives CDR1 LNHDA, CDR2 SQIVND (reference sequence). The CDR3 here is CASSPDLYEQYF. DNA for the CDR3: TGTGCCAGTAGTCCTGATCTCTACGAGCAGTACTTC.